The next 2 T cell receptor beta chains were all read from a single sample in a study of blood T cell repertoires in COVID-19. The protocol was immunoSEQ multiplex PCR, while the TCRdb copy is restricted to in-frame clones and leaves out a portion. This sample has around 25,000 clones, with nearly 90% found just once. Sequenced sample: peripheral blood. The receptors stem from a man in his 70s with acute or convalescent COVID-19.

The chain is built from TRBV24-1 and TRBJ2-3; 13 bases are a match to TRBD2. The CDR3 loop spans 17 amino acids. Trimming cost V 3 bases and J 5 bases; bases outside gene matches: 7. The germline gives CDR1 KGHDR, CDR2 SFDVKD. CDR3 bases: TGTGCCACCAGTGATCGCGGGACTAGCGGGGCCTTAGATACGCAGTATTTT. As protein: CATSDRGTSGALDTQYF.

The chain recombines TRBV4-2 with TRBJ2-1; D gene unclear. Germline V gives CDR1 LGHNA, CDR2 YNFKEQ. V gave up 0 bases and J gave up 5 bases, with 8 bases separating them. This CDR3 spans 14 amino acids. The DNA of the CDR3 is TGTGCCAGCAGCCAAGATCTTGTTAACAATGAGCAGTTCTTC. Protein product: CASSQDLVNNEQFF.